These 11 T cell receptor beta chains came from one sample sequenced in a study of shared clonotypes between healthy human individuals. Method: immunoSEQ multiplex PCR; TCRdb's copy keeps in-frame clones and lacks some. The repertoire holds more than 2 million clones, with roughly 94% as singletons. Sequenced sample: naive CD4+ T cells sorted from blood. Subset noted: CD45RA+ positively selected. The receptors were gathered from a young man in good health.

V and J are TRBV30 and TRBJ1-4; TRBD1 aligns across 8 bases. The CDR3 is made up of 15 amino acids. V was pared by 1 base and J by 3 bases, with 4 bases of the junction left unmatched. Germline CDR1 reads GTSNPN; CDR2 reads SVGIG (reference sequence). CDR3: CAWSAWTGPNEKLFF. CDR3 bases: TGTGCCTGGAGTGCATGGACAGGGCCTAATGAAAAACTGTTTTTT. The full variable domain, in which reference TRBV30 and TRBJ1-4 provide the parts outside the CDR3, is SQTIHQWPATLVQPVGSPLSLECTVEGTSNPNLYWYRQAAGRGLQLLFYSVGIGQISSEVPQNLSASRPQDRQFILSSKKLLLSDSGFYLCAWSAWTGPNEKLFFGSGTQLSVL.

The J gene is TRBJ1-4, the V gene TRBV19; D not certain. This CDR3 is 13 amino acids long. From germline, CDR1 is LNHDA and CDR2 SQIVND (reference sequence). V dropped 6 bases and J dropped 2 bases, with 7 bases sitting between them. The CDR3 reads CASRDRTNEKLFF. The CDR3 bases are TGTGCCAGTAGAGATCGTACTAATGAAAAACTGTTTTTT.

The chain uses TRBV29-1 and TRBJ1-2; no clear D gene. V was pared by 3 bases and J by 1 base, with 15 bases between. The CDR3 has 15 residues. From germline, CDR1 is SQVTM and CDR2 ANQGSEA. The CDR3 DNA sequence: TGCAGCGTTGACACAGAAACACTTCATAACTATGGCTACACCTTC. Protein: CSVDTETLHNYGYTF.

In DNA, the CDR3 is TGTGCCAGCAGTGAGACTACGCGTCAAGAGACCCAGTACTTC. This gives the protein CASSETTRQETQYF. The chain joins TRBV6-6 to TRBJ2-5; possible D gene TRBD2, 5 bases. Between the trimmed V and J ends, which lost 5 bases and 2 bases, there was a span of 12 bases. The CDR3 covers 14 residues. CDR1 is MNHNY and CDR2 is SVGAGI in the germline V gene (reference sequence).

This clone was found once. The same CDR3 can be traced to other DNA sequences in this sample. The chain has TRBV5-6 and TRBJ1-1, with D unclear. The CDR3 has 14 residues. The germline gives CDR1 SGHDT, CDR2 YYEEEE. Trimming left V 0 bases short and J 1 base short, with 7 bases between. CDR3 amino acids: CASSLAGQNTEAFF. Here the CDR3 DNA reads TGTGCCAGCAGCTTGGCCGGGCAGAACACTGAAGCTTTCTTT. Full variable domain (missing parts from reference TRBV5-6 and TRBJ1-1): DAGVTQSPTHLIKTRGQQVTLRCSPKSGHDTVSWYQQALGQGPQFIFQYYEEEERQRGNFPDRFSGHQFPNYSSELNVNALLLGDSALYLCASSLAGQNTEAFFGQGTRLTVV.

The rearrangement links TRBV6-6 to TRBJ2-3; 8 bases fit TRBD1. Trimming cost V 6 bases and J 3 bases; bases outside gene matches: 8. The germline CDR1 and CDR2 sequences are MNHNY and SVGAGI (reference sequence). CDR3 length equals 15 residues. The CDR3 region is CASRRAGGKTDTQYF. The CDR3, as DNA: TGTGCCAGCAGGAGGGCAGGGGGCAAGACAGATACGCAGTATTTT.

Details on this clone: Other DNA sequences in the same sample also yield this CDR3. This chain uses TRBV5-1 with TRBJ1-3; TRBD1 is a possible D gene (5 bases). Between the trimmed V and J ends, which lost 0 bases and 0 bases, there was a span of 7 bases. The CDR3 totals 15 residues. Germline V gene sequence: CDR1 SGHRS, CDR2 YFSETQ. The CDR3 coding sequence is TGCGCCAGCAGCTTGGATACAGGCTCTGGAAACACCATATATTTT. As protein: CASSLDTGSGNTIYF.

As concerns this clone: Other nucleotide sequences in the sample specify the same CDR3. This sequence joins TRBV2 and TRBJ1-1, with D uncertain. V was pared by 7 bases and J by 0 bases, with 6 bases between. The CDR3 loop spans 12 amino acids. In germline, CDR1 is SNHLY, CDR2 FYNNEI. The CDR3 region is CASTRVNTEAFF. DNA for the CDR3: TGTGCCAGCACCAGAGTGAACACTGAAGCTTTCTTT.

The genes are TRBV15 and TRBJ2-2; 7 bases agree with TRBD2. The trim removed 0 bases at V and 3 bases at J, leaving 7 bases unmatched. Germline assignment: CDR1 LNHNV and CDR2 YYDKDF (reference sequence). This CDR3 has 17 amino acids. This CDR3 is CATSRDRGLGDTGELFF. DNA for the CDR3: TGTGCCACCAGCAGAGATAGAGGACTAGGAGACACCGGGGAGCTGTTTTTT.

V gene TRBV10-3 combines with J gene TRBJ2-7, with a weak D call TRBD1 (5 bases). Germline assignment: CDR1 ENHRY and CDR2 SYGVKD. V was shortened by 1 base and J by 4 bases, with 8 bases between the two germline ends. The CDR3 has 13 amino acids. The CDR3: CAISEFTGYEQYF. The CDR3 DNA reads as TGTGCCATCAGTGAGTTCACAGGTTACGAGCAGTACTTC.

The rearrangement joins TRBV7-8 to TRBJ2-4; a weak D match, TRBD1 (6 bases). Trimming removed 4 bases from V and 6 bases from J, with 13 bases in between. The CDR3 consists of 14 residues. CDR1 and CDR2 from the germline V gene are SGHVS and FQNEAQ. This chain's CDR3 is CASSSPTGANIQYF. For the CDR3, the DNA is TGTGCCAGCAGCTCCCCGACAGGTGCAAACATTCAGTACTTC.